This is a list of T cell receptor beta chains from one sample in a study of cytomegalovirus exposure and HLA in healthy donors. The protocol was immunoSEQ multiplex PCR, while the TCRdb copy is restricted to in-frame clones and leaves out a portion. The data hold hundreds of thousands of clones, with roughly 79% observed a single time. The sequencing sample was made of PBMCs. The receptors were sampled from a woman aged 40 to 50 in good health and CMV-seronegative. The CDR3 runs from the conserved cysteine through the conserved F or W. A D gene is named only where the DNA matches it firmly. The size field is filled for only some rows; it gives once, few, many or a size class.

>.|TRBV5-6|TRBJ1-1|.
CASSRREVRSEAFF
TGTGCCAGCAGCCGTCGGGAGGTTCGGTCTGAAGCTTTCTTT
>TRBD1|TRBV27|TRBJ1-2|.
CASSLRRQGTGGYTF
TGTGCCAGCAGTTTACGCAGACAGGGGACCGGTGGCTACACCTTC
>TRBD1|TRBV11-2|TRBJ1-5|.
CASSRDRSNQPQHF
TGTGCCAGCAGCCGGGACAGGAGCAATCAGCCCCAGCATTTT
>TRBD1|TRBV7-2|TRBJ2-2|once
CASSLAVPGTGGFTGELFF
TGTGCCAGCAGCTTAGCGGTACCCGGGACAGGGGGTTTCACCGGGGAGCTGTTTTTT
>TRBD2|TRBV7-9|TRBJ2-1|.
CASSLAGGVAGFYNEQFF
TGTGCCAGCAGCTTAGCGGGGGGCGTAGCGGGGTTCTACAATGAGCAGTTCTTC
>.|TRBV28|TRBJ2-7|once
CASSQGQALRYEQYF
TGTGCCAGCAGTCAGGGTCAGGCTCTTAGGTACGAGCAGTACTTC
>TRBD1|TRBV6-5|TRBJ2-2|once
CASSWSGQSTGELFF
TGTGCCAGCAGTTGGTCGGGACAGAGCACCGGGGAGCTGTTTTTT
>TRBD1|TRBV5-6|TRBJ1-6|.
CASSLRRTGVSYNSPLHF
TGTGCCAGCAGCTTGCGAAGGACAGGAGTCTCCTATAATTCACCCCTCCACTTT
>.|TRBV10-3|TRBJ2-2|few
CAIPTETGELFF
TGTGCCATCCCGACAGAAACCGGGGAGCTGTTTTTT
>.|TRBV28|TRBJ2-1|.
CASSLSDEQFF
TGTGCCAGCAGCTTGTCGGATGAGCAGTTCTTC
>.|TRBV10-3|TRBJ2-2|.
CAISESTEIRDVGELFF
TGTGCCATCAGTGAGTCAACAGAGATTCGTGATGTCGGGGAGCTGTTTTTT
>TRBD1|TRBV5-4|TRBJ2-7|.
CASSLAGTADFGYEQYF
TGTGCCAGCAGCTTGGCCGGGACAGCCGACTTTGGGTACGAGCAGTACTTC
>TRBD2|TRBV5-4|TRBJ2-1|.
CASSPWTSGGINEQFF
TGTGCCAGCAGCCCCTGGACTAGCGGGGGGATCAATGAGCAGTTCTTC
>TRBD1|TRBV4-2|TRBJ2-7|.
CASSLRTGTGKVYEQYF
TGTGCCAGCAGCCTACGAACCGGGACAGGAAAAGTCTACGAGCAGTACTTC
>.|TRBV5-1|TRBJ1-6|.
CASSLGVSSNSPLHF
TGCGCCAGCAGCTTGGGAGTTTCGAGTAATTCACCCCTCCACTTT
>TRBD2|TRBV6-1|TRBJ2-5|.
CASSSTSGGRETQYF
TGTGCCAGCAGCTCTACTAGCGGGGGGAGAGAGACCCAGTACTTC
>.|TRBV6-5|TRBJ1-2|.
CASIPSGTYPYGYTF
TGTGCCAGCATACCTTCCGGGACATATCCCTATGGCTACACCTTC
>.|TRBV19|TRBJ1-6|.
CASSIDSELDNSPLHF
TGTGCCAGTAGTATTGACTCGGAGCTTGATAATTCACCCCTCCACTTT
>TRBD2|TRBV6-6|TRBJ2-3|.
CASSYGSGVRTDTQYF
TGTGCCAGCAGTTACGGTAGCGGGGTTCGCACAGATACGCAGTATTTT
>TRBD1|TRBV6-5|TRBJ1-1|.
CASTQDRGYTEAFF
TGTGCCAGCACCCAGGACAGGGGTTACACTGAAGCTTTCTTT
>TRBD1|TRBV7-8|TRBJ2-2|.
CASSLREQGATGELFF
TGTGCCAGCAGCTTACGGGAGCAGGGGGCCACCGGGGAGCTGTTTTTT
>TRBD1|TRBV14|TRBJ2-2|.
CASSHLRGPNTGELFF
TGTGCCAGCAGCCACCTCAGGGGGCCAAACACCGGGGAGCTGTTTTTT
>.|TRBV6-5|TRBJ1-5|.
CASSDGGYEPQHF
TGTGCCAGCAGTGATGGGGGGTATGAGCCCCAGCATTTT
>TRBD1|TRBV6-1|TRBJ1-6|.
CASGPGQGGSPLHF
TGTGCCAGCGGACCGGGACAGGGAGGTTCACCCCTCCACTTT
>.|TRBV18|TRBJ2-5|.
CASSPRETQYF
TGTGCCAGCTCACCGAGGGAGACCCAGTACTTC
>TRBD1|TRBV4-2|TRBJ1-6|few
CASSRGQAGNSPLHF
TGTGCCAGCAGCCGCGGACAGGCCGGTAATTCACCCCTCCACTTT
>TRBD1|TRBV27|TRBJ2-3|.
CASRQGAGSTDTQYF
TGTGCCAGTCGACAGGGGGCAGGGAGCACAGATACGCAGTATTTT
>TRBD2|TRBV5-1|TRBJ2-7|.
CASGSGLAYEQYF
TGCGCCAGCGGGTCGGGACTAGCCTACGAGCAGTACTTC
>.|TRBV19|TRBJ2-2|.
CASLGQNTGELFF
TGTGCCAGCTTGGGACAAAACACCGGGGAGCTGTTTTTT
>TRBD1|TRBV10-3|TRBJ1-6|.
CASGSTGGSHNSPLHF
TGTGCCAGCGGCTCGACAGGGGGCTCTCATAATTCACCCCTCCACTTT
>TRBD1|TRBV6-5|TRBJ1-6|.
CASSHTGGQSPLHF
TGTGCCAGCAGTCACACAGGGGGACAATCACCCCTCCACTTT
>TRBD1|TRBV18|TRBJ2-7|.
CASSLYPGQGAPEQYF
TGTGCCAGCTCACTTTATCCGGGACAGGGGGCGCCCGAGCAGTACTTC
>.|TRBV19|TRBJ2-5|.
CASSDGSGTQYF
TGTGCCAGTTCTGACGGGAGTGGGACCCAGTACTTC
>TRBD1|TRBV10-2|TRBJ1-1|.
CASRRAQGAEAFF
TGCGCCAGTCGGCGAGCACAGGGGGCTGAAGCTTTCTTT
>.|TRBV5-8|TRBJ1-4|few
CASPGGRGGEKLFF
TGTGCCAGCCCCGGTGGGAGGGGAGGTGAAAAACTGTTTTTT
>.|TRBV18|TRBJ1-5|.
CATTPSGDYSNQPQHF
TGTGCCACCACCCCCTCGGGAGACTATAGCAATCAGCCCCAGCATTTT
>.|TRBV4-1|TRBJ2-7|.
CASSSVEGQGSYEQYF
TGCGCCAGCAGTTCAGTGGAAGGCCAGGGGAGCTACGAGCAGTACTTC
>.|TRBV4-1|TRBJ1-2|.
CASSQDREEDYGYTF
TGCGCCAGCAGCCAAGACCGGGAGGAGGACTATGGCTACACCTTC
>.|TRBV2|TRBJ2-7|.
CASSEVRHEQYF
TGTGCCAGCAGTGAAGTACGACACGAGCAGTACTTC
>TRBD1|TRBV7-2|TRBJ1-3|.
CASSLEGQPGNTIYF
TGTGCCAGCAGCTTAGAGGGACAGCCTGGAAACACCATATATTTT
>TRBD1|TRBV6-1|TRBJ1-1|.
CASCHTGGTSDAFF
TGTGCCAGCTGCCACACAGGGGGCACTAGCGATGCTTTCTTT
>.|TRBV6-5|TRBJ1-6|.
CASSYGQGKFTLHF
TGTGCCAGCAGTTACGGCCAGGGGAAGTTCACCCTCCACTTT
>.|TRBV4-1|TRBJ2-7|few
CASSQVLRAEQYF
TGCGCCAGCAGCCAAGTCCTCAGGGCCGAGCAGTACTTC
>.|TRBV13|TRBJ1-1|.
CASSLSGTEAFF
TGTGCCAGCAGCTTATCGGGGACTGAAGCTTTCTTT
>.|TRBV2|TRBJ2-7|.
CASSGDYSYAVGTYEQYF
TGTGCCAGCAGTGGCGACTACTCCTACGCGGTAGGGACCTACGAGCAGTACTTC